Listed below are T cell receptor beta chains from one sample, sequenced in a study of blood T cell repertoires in COVID-19. Profiled with immunoSEQ multiplex PCR; TCRdb holds only in-frame clones, not every one. There are 200,000 or so clones in the sample; roughly 90% occur only once, and about 6.3% lies in the top ten. Sample: peripheral blood. The receptors were gathered from a man between 60 and 75 years old who had recovered from COVID-19. CDR3s include the opening cysteine and the closing phenylalanine or tryptophan. The D gene is left open where the match is weak. Size is stated for part of the rows, as once, few or many counts, or as a class when the clone is expanded.

- - TRBJ2-3 TRBV18 TGTGCCAGCTCACCTGGGACAAAAACTAGCACAGATACGCAGTATTTT CASSPGTKTSTDTQYF
- - TRBJ2-3 TRBV19 TGTGCCAGTAGTAGGGCAGTGGAGGAGGATACGCAGTATTTT CASSRAVEEDTQYF
once TRBD2 TRBJ2-7 TRBV5-1 TGCGCCAGCAGCCCCGGGACTAGCGGGGGATCCTACGAGCAGTACTTC CASSPGTSGGSYEQYF
- TRBD2 TRBJ2-3 TRBV27 TGTGCCAGCAGTCGACTAGCGGCGGGAAGTGCTGCAGATACGCAGTATTTT CASSRLAAGSAADTQYF
- - TRBJ2-1 TRBV5-1 TGCGCCAGCAGCCAAGTAAGCGGGTCCTACAATGAGCAGTTCTTC CASSQVSGSYNEQFF
- TRBD1 TRBJ1-3 TRBV4-1 TGCGCCAGCAGCCTGGGACAGGGGAGCTCTGGAAACACCATATATTTT CASSLGQGSSGNTIYF
- - TRBJ2-3 TRBV3-1/TRBV3-2 TGTGCCAGCAGCCAGGGGGCCCATTTGCTCACAGATACGCAGTATTTT CASSQGAHLLTDTQYF
- TRBD1 TRBJ2-7 TRBV7-2 TGTGCCAGCAGCCCCCGGACAGGCTCCTACGAGCAGTACTTC CASSPRTGSYEQYF
- - TRBJ2-3 TRBV16 TGTGCCAGCAGCCGCCCTGGCGGGAGCACAGATACGCAGTATTTT CASSRPGGSTDTQYF
- - TRBJ2-6 TRBV19 TGTGCCAGTACCTCGGTTGGCTCTGGGGCCAACGTCCTGACTTTC CASTSVGSGANVLTF
- - TRBJ1-2 TRBV29-1 TGCAGCGTTGAGAAGGTGACTAGACACCCAAGGGATGGCTACACCTTC CSVEKVTRHPRDGYTF
- TRBD2 TRBJ2-2 TRBV12-5 TGTGCTAGTGGTTTGGTAAAAGCGGGGGTAAACACCGGGGAGCTGTTTTTT CASGLVKAGVNTGELFF
- TRBD1 TRBJ2-1 TRBV2 TGTGCCAGCAGTGGGACTATGGACAGGGGGCCGTTCTTC CASSGTMDRGPFF
- TRBD2 TRBJ2-3 TRBV3-1/TRBV3-2 TGTGCCAGCAGCCCCCCCCCGGGTAGCGGGAGGGCGGCAGATACGCAGTATTTT CASSPPPGSGRAADTQYF
- TRBD1 TRBJ1-5 TRBV2 TGTGCCAGCAAATCCACAGGGGCGGGCAATCAGCCCCAGCATTTT CASKSTGAGNQPQHF
- TRBD2 TRBJ2-3 TRBV7-3 TGTGCCAGCAGCTCCTTAGCGGGGGTGAGCACAGATACGCAGTATTTT CASSSLAGVSTDTQYF
few - TRBJ2-1 TRBV10-3 TGTGCCATCAGTGAGTCCGGGGTTGTGCAGTTCTTC CAISESGVVQFF
- TRBD1 TRBJ1-3 TRBV5-1 TGCGCCAGCAGCCTCGGTTGGACAGGGGGAAACACCATATATTTT CASSLGWTGGNTIYF
- TRBD1 TRBJ1-1 TRBV10-3 TGTGCCATCAGGGACCGGGACAGGGAGGGTGAAGCTTTCTTT CAIRDRDREGEAFF
- TRBD1 TRBJ2-7 TRBV19 TGTGCCAGTAGTATCGGGGACAGGTCCCCCTACGAGCAGTACTTC CASSIGDRSPYEQYF
many TRBD1 TRBJ1-6 TRBV28 TGTGCCAGCAGATTTGACAGGGGAGGCAATTCACCCCTCCACTTT CASRFDRGGNSPLHF
- - TRBJ1-1 TRBV6-5 TGTGCCAGCAGTTATACGGCGGCCTTGAACACTGAAGCTTTCTTT CASSYTAALNTEAFF
once TRBD1 TRBJ1-1 TRBV6-5 TGTGCCAGCACCCGAACAGGGGCCGGGAACACTGAAGCTTTCTTT CASTRTGAGNTEAFF
few - TRBJ1-1 TRBV18 TGTGCCAGCTCACCAGTGACTATTGGAAACACTGAAGCTTTCTTT CASSPVTIGNTEAFF
many TRBD1 TRBJ1-1 TRBV12-5 TGTGCTAGTGGACCAGGACAGGGGGGCACTGAAGCTTTCTTT CASGPGQGGTEAFF
- - TRBJ2-2 TRBV6-5 TGTGCCAGCAGTTATTTGCAGGGAACCGGGGAGCTGTTTTTT CASSYLQGTGELFF
once - TRBJ1-2 TRBV19 TGTGCCAGTAGTATCGGTCGGGACGGGAGACTGAAGGGCTACACCTTC CASSIGRDGRLKGYTF
- - TRBJ2-3 TRBV2 TGTGCCAGCAGTGAGGCCGGCACAGATACGCAGTATTTT CASSEAGTDTQYF
- - TRBJ2-7 TRBV21-1 TGTGCCAGCAGCACGAAGCCTCCTGGGGTAGCGGGAGTCATTTACGAGCAGTACTTC CASSTKPPGVAGVIYEQYF
- TRBD2 TRBJ2-5 TRBV19 TGTGCCAGTAGTAAGGCGGCGGGAGAGGAGACCCAGTACTTC CASSKAAGEETQYF
- - TRBJ1-2 TRBV10-3 TGTGCCACCACCATCCGGGGGGCAGATGGCTACACCTTC CATTIRGADGYTF
- - TRBJ1-2 TRBV24-1 TGTGCCACCAGTGAAGGAGGACGGGATGGCTACACCTTC CATSEGGRDGYTF
- TRBD1 TRBJ1-1 TRBV7-9 TGTGCCAGCAGCCGGACAGGGGGCGGCACTGAAGCTTTCTTT CASSRTGGGTEAFF
- - TRBJ2-1 TRBV19 TGTGCCAGTAGTATCTACACAGGGGAGGCCTACAATGAGCAGTTCTTC CASSIYTGEAYNEQFF
few - TRBJ1-3 TRBV14 TGTGCCAGCAGGCTCACAGGCTCTGGAAACACCATATATTTT CASRLTGSGNTIYF
once - TRBJ2-1 TRBV5-1 TGCGCCAGCAGCTTGGAGGGGATGACCTACAATGAGCAGTTCTTC CASSLEGMTYNEQFF
- - TRBJ2-3 TRBV10-3 TGTGCCATCAGTGAGGGCCCAGATCCCACAGATACGCAGTATTTT CAISEGPDPTDTQYF
- - TRBJ2-7 TRBV10-3 TGTGCCATCAGTGAGTCTGGGTCAGGGCGAGAGCAGTACTTC CAISESGSGREQYF
- - TRBJ1-2 TRBV19 TGTGCCAGTAGTATAACTACAGGGCCCCTATGGGGCTACACCTTC CASSITTGPLWGYTF
- - TRBJ2-6 TRBV7-3 TGTGCCAGCAGCTCCCCCTGGAGGTTCTCTGGGGCCAACGTCCTGACTTTC CASSSPWRFSGANVLTF
- - TRBJ1-2 TRBV9 TGTGCCAGCAGCCCCGGGGGGAGTGGCTACACCTTC CASSPGGSGYTF
- - TRBJ1-2 TRBV3-1/TRBV3-2 TGTGCCAGCAGCCCCCGCAGGGTGGGGGGCTACACCTTC CASSPRRVGGYTF
- TRBD1 TRBJ1-2 TRBV12-3/TRBV12-4 TGTGCCAGCAGGAGACAGGGGGAGGGTGGCTACACCTTC CASRRQGEGGYTF
- TRBD2 TRBJ2-3 TRBV18 TGTGCCAGCTCACCTTTGACTAGCGGGGGGGCAGATACGCAGTATTTT CASSPLTSGGADTQYF
- TRBD2 TRBJ2-2 TRBV9 TGTGCCAGCAGCGTAGGTCGGGGGGGCCCCGGGGAGCTGTTTTTT CASSVGRGGPGELFF
- - TRBJ2-2 TRBV19 TGTGCCGGTAGCCCGGGACAACGGGGCTCGGGGGAGCTGTTTTTT CAGSPGQRGSGELFF
- - TRBJ2-2 TRBV15 TGTGCCACCAGCAGAGATCTACCGGGGGTTACAGGGGCCGGGGAGCTGTTTTTT CATSRDLPGVTGAGELFF
few TRBD2 TRBJ2-1 TRBV7-9 TGTGCCAGCAGCTCTGACACTAGCGGAGGTTACAATGAGCAGTTCTTC CASSSDTSGGYNEQFF
- TRBD2 TRBJ2-1 TRBV10-3 TGTGCCATCAGCCTACCGGGAGGTGGGAATGAGCAGTTCTTC CAISLPGGGNEQFF
- TRBD1 TRBJ2-1 TRBV19 TGTGCCAGTAGTATGGGACAGGGGCTCAATGAGCAGTTCTTC CASSMGQGLNEQFF
- - TRBJ2-3 TRBV6-6 TGTGCCAGCGGAGGAGGGAGCACAGATACGCAGTATTTT CASGGGSTDTQYF
- - TRBJ2-7 TRBV3-1/TRBV3-2 TGTGCCAGCAGCCCACTAGACAGGTTCCACGAGCAGTACTTC CASSPLDRFHEQYF
- TRBD1 TRBJ1-1 TRBV6-6 TGTGCCAGCAGTTACGGACGAACAGGGGGCACTGAAGCTTTCTTT CASSYGRTGGTEAFF
- - TRBJ1-2 TRBV29-1 TGCAGCGCCCAGGAGGGACTTGACTACACCTTC CSAQEGLDYTF
- TRBD1 TRBJ1-1 TRBV7-9 TGTGCCAGCAGCTTAGGCACAGGGGGGGGCACTGAAGCTTTCTTT CASSLGTGGGTEAFF
- TRBD1 TRBJ1-4 TRBV5-1 TGCGCCAGCAGCCGGGACAGGTCTTCGGGTGAAAAACTGTTTTTT CASSRDRSSGEKLFF
once - TRBJ2-2 TRBV18 TGTGCCAGCTCACCTAACGGGGAGCTGTTTTTT CASSPNGELFF
- - TRBJ2-7 TRBV20-1 TGCAGTGCTGGATCAGGGCGAGGGCAGTACTTC CSAGSGRGQYF